The clone carrying this T cell receptor beta chain appeared once. Method: immunoSEQ multiplex PCR; TCRdb's copy keeps in-frame clones and lacks some. The data show tens of thousands of clones, 80% to 95% seen once. This sample was included in a study of cytomegalovirus exposure and HLA in healthy donors. As for the study in general: The same platform used for the roughly 610 first-cohort repertoires was also used for the 100 to 150 validation repertoires, as a later analysis reported.

The clonotype was recovered from a woman under 40 in good health and CMV-seronegative. The sample consisted of PBMCs.

The CDR3 protein is CASSLRAAIRNNEQFF. In nucleotides, the CDR3 is TGTGCCAGCAGCTTAAGAGCGGCCATCCGGAACAATGAGCAGTTCTTC. The genes are TRBV7-9 and TRBJ2-1; tentative D call: TRBD2 (5 bases). The CDR3 is made up of 16 amino acids. Trimming cost V 2 bases and J 5 bases, with 16 bases left between them. CDR1 SEHNR and CDR2 FQNEAQ come from the germline V gene (reference sequence).